This T cell receptor (beta chain) was found in a study of cytomegalovirus exposure and HLA in healthy donors. Primers included in the PCR were 60 Vbeta and 13 Jbeta primers. Generated by immunoSEQ multiplex PCR, the TCRdb table keeps only in-frame clones and is missing some. The sample shows fewer than 120,000 clones, 76% of them seen only once. Turning to this clone: Its target is not known.

The CDR3 covers 14 residues. Germline values: CDR1 SGHRS, CDR2 YFSETQ. The V segment lost 0 bases and the J segment 6 bases; nucleotides outside the gene matches: 0. Broader study findings: Cytomegalovirus status was reportedly diagnosed by the classifier with high specificity and sensitivity. Owing to their indistinguishability, certain V segments, notably TRBV6-2 and TRBV6-3, were excluded. The investigators catalogued 150 or so TCR beta chains as cytomegalovirus-associated.

This clonotype was obtained from a man aged 25-40 years in good health and CMV-seropositive. The genes are TRBV5-1 and TRBJ2-4, with 10 bases fitting TRBD1. Input material: PBMCs. The CDR3 bases are TGCGCCAGCAGCTTGGGGACAGGGGGAAACATTCAGTACTTC. Translating gives CASSLGTGGNIQYF.